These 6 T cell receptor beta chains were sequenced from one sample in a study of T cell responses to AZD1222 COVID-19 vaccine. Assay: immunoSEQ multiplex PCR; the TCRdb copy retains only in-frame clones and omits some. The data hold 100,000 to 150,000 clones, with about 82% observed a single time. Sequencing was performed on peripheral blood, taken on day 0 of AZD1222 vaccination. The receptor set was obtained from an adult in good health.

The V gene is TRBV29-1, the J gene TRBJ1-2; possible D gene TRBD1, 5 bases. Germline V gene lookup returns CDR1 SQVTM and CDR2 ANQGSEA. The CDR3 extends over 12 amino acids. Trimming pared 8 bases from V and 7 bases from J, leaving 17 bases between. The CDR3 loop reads CSSEDMDFGYTF. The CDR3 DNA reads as TGCAGCTCTGAGGACATGGACTTTGGCTACACCTTC.

This chain's CDR3 is CASSRTRANYGYTF. DNA of the CDR3: TGTGCCAGCAGCCGGACACGAGCTAACTATGGCTACACCTTC. The chain uses TRBV3-1 (or the pseudogene TRBV3-2) and TRBJ1-2, with a weak D call TRBD1 (5 bases). CDR3 length equals 14 residues. V dropped 4 bases and J dropped 0 bases, with 9 bases sitting between them. Germline values: CDR1 LGHDT, CDR2 YNNKEL (reference sequence).

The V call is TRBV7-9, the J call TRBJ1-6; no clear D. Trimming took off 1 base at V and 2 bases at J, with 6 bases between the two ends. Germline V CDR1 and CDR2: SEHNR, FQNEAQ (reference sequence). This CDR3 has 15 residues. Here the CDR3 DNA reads TGTGCCAGCAGCTTAGACAAAACCTATAATTCACCCCTCCACTTT. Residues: CASSLDKTYNSPLHF.

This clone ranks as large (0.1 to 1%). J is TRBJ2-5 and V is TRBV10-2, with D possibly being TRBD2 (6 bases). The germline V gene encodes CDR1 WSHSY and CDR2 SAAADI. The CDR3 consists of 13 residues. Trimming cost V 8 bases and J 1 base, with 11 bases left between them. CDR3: CASGTGPQETQYF. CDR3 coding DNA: TGCGCCAGCGGGACTGGACCCCAAGAGACCCAGTACTTC.

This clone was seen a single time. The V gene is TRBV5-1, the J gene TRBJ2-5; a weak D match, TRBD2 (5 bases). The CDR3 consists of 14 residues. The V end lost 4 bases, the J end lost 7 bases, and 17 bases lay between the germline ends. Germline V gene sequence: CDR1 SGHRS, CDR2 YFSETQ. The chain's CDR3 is CASSPEEVTRTQYF. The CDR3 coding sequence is TGCGCCAGCAGCCCAGAGGAGGTGACGAGGACCCAGTACTTC.

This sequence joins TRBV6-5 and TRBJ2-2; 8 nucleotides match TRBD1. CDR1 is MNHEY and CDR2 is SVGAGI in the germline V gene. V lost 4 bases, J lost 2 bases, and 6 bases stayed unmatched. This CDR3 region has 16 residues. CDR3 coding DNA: TGTGCCAGCAGTTGGACGACAGGGGCCAACACCGGGGAGCTGTTTTTT. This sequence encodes CASSWTTGANTGELFF.